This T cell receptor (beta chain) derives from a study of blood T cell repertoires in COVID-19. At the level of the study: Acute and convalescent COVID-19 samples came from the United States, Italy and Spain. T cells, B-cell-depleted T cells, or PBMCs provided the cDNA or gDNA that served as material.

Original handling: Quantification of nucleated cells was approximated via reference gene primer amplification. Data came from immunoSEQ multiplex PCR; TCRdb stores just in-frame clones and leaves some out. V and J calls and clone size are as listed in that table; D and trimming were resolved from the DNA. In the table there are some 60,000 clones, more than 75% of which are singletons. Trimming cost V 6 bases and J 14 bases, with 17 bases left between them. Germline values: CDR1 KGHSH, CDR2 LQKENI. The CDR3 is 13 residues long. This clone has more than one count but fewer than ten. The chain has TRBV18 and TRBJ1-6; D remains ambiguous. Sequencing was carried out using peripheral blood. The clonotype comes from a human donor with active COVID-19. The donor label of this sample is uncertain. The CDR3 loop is CASSSGGLVALHF. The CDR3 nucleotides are TGTGCCAGCTCTTCCGGAGGGCTCGTCGCCCTCCACTTT.